The 18 T cell receptor beta chains in this list originate from one sample, sequenced in a study of shared clonotypes between healthy human individuals. The protocol was immunoSEQ multiplex PCR, while the TCRdb copy is restricted to in-frame clones and leaves out a portion. The sample includes 2 million to 3 million clones, over 85% of them seen just once. Sequencing was carried out using naive CD4+ T cells from PBMCs. Subset here: CD45RA+ positively selected. These receptors were obtained from a man in his late teens or twenties in good health. Some clones in this sample may be carry-over from other donors' samples.

This chain connects TRBV5-4 to TRBJ2-7; D may be TRBD2 (6 bases). Trimming cost V 2 bases and J 3 bases, with 15 bases left between them. Germline CDR1 and CDR2: SGHNT and YYREEE (reference sequence). CDR3 size: 15 residues. The CDR3 loop is CASSFPGEVDYEQYF. Here the CDR3 DNA reads TGTGCCAGCAGCTTCCCGGGAGAAGTGGACTACGAGCAGTACTTC.

This clone was detected once. V usage is TRBV21-1 and J usage is TRBJ2-3; whether TRBD2, the table's D call, matches the DNA was not checked. TRBV21-1 is an annotated pseudogene. The CDR3 sequence is 18 residues long. The CDR3 bases are TGTGCCAGCAGCAGTAGTCGGGCTAGCGGCACTAGCACAGATACGCAGTATTTT. Translated: CASSSSRASGTSTDTQYF.

V usage is TRBV28 and J usage is TRBJ1-1; maybe TRBD1 (5 bases). Germline CDR1 MDHEN, CDR2 SYDVKM. The CDR3 length is 14 residues. V dropped 8 bases and J dropped 1 base, with 14 bases sitting between them. This chain's CDR3 is CASRDAGGNTEAFF. The DNA of the CDR3 is TGTGCCAGCCGGGACGCGGGCGGGAACACTGAAGCTTTCTTT.

The chain links TRBV5-4 to TRBJ1-4; D call uncertain. Looked up from germline, CDR1 is SGHNT and CDR2 is YYREEE (reference sequence). This CDR3 is built from 13 residues. The ends were cut back, 5 bases at V and 4 bases at J, with 9 bases in the middle. CDR3 coding DNA: TGTGCCAGCAGAGACGGCTTTAATGAAAAACTGTTTTTT. It codes for CASRDGFNEKLFF.

The rearrangement links TRBV9 to TRBJ2-6; D unclear. V lost 3 bases, J lost 2 bases, and 12 bases lay in between. Germline loops: CDR1 SGDLS, CDR2 YYNGEE. The CDR3 spans 16 residues. The CDR3 reads CASSASPSTGANVLTF. The DNA for the CDR3 is TGTGCCAGCAGCGCCTCACCCTCCACTGGGGCCAACGTCCTGACTTTC.

This chain uses TRBV6-5 with TRBJ1-2, with TRBD1 as a possible D gene (5 bases). Germline values: CDR1 MNHEY, CDR2 SVGAGI. Trimming removed 5 bases at V and 2 bases at J, with 15 bases between. This CDR3 region has 15 residues. For the CDR3, the DNA is TGTGCCAGCAGTCAGACCCGGGGACGGAACTATGGCTACACCTTC. Translating it yields CASSQTRGRNYGYTF.

V and J are TRBV2 and TRBJ1-5, with TRBD1 identical over 7 bases. The CDR3 extends over 14 amino acids. The trim removed 4 bases at V and 4 bases at J, leaving 4 bases unmatched. Looked up from germline, CDR1 is SNHLY and CDR2 is FYNNEI. CDR3 sequence (DNA): TGTGCCAGCAGTGCGGACAGGAGAAATCAGCCCCAGCATTTT. Translating gives CASSADRRNQPQHF.

The rearrangement links TRBV27 to TRBJ2-1; D perhaps matches TRBD2 (5 bases). The CDR3 is made up of 16 amino acids. The germline CDR1 and CDR2 sequences are MNHEY and SMNVEV (reference sequence). V was pared by 2 bases and J by 2 bases, with 13 bases between. The CDR3 bases are TGTGCCAGCAGTTTAAGTGGACTTACCCCCTACAATGAGCAGTTCTTC. Translated, it gives CASSLSGLTPYNEQFF.

The V and J genes are TRBV5-6 and TRBJ1-6; D perhaps matches TRBD1 (6 bases). V was shortened by 4 bases and J by 7 bases, with 12 bases between the two germline ends. Germline CDR1 reads SGHDT; CDR2 reads YYEEEE. The CDR3 is 14 amino acids. For the CDR3, the DNA is TGTGCCAGCAGCCGACAGGAGCCCAATTCACCCCTCCACTTT. Translating it yields CASSRQEPNSPLHF.

This chain connects TRBV7-9 to TRBJ2-1; TRBD2 matches at 9 bases. This CDR3 has 15 amino acids. The junction had 12 bases not matched to a gene; V was cut back by 8 bases and J by 7 bases. Germline V lookup: CDR1 SEHNR, CDR2 FQNEAQ (reference sequence). The CDR3 DNA reads as TGTGCCAGCTCCTTGCGGCTAGCGGGAACAAATGAGCAGTTCTTC. The encoded protein is CASSLRLAGTNEQFF.

The rearrangement uses TRBV5-1 and TRBJ1-6, with D possibly TRBD1 on 6 matching bases. Trimming left V 0 bases short and J 9 bases short, with 16 bases between. In germline, CDR1 is SGHRS, CDR2 YFSETQ. CDR3 size: 16 residues. The CDR3 region has the DNA TGCGCCAGCAGCTTGGCCGGGGGGCCCTGGGGTTCACCCCTCCACTTT. Translation: CASSLAGGPWGSPLHF.

This rearrangement joins TRBV5-6 to TRBJ2-7, with D possibly being TRBD1 (6 bases). Trimming stripped 3 bases from V and 4 bases from J, with 17 bases between. This CDR3 spans 15 amino acids. The germline V gene encodes CDR1 SGHDT and CDR2 YYEEEE. The CDR3 DNA reads as TGTGCCAGCAGCTCCGCCCCAGACAGGCCTTACGAGCAGTACTTC. It is translated as CASSSAPDRPYEQYF.

The chain is built from TRBV7-9 and TRBJ2-7, with 11 bases that match TRBD2. Trimming cost V 3 bases and J 5 bases; bases outside gene matches: 3. CDR3 length: 14 amino acids. Germline CDR1 reads SEHNR; CDR2 reads FQNEAQ (reference sequence). The chain's CDR3 is CASSLTSGEDEQYF. CDR3 sequence (DNA): TGTGCCAGCAGCTTGACTAGCGGGGAGGACGAGCAGTACTTC. The full variable domain, in which reference TRBV7-9 and TRBJ2-7 provide the parts outside the CDR3, is DTGVSQNPRHKITKRGQNVTFRCDPISEHNRLYWYRQTLGQGPEFLTYFQNEAQLEKSRLLSDRFSAERPKGSFSTLEIQRTEQGDSAMYLCASSLTSGEDEQYFGPGTRLTVT.

CDR3 sequence: CSVEGTRTAKNIQYF. The CDR3 DNA is TGCAGCGTTGAGGGGACAAGGACGGCCAAAAACATTCAGTACTTC. This chain links TRBV29-1 with TRBJ2-4; TRBD1 might be the D (6 bases). From germline, CDR1 is SQVTM and CDR2 ANQGSEA. The CDR3 sequence is 15 residues long. V was shortened by 3 bases and J by 1 base, with 13 bases between the two germline ends.

The rearrangement links TRBV9 to TRBJ2-2, with 10 positions matching TRBD2. Germline V gene data show CDR1 as SGDLS and CDR2 as YYNGEE. The CDR3 is 20 amino acids. J gave up 4 bases and V 4 bases, and 19 bases lay outside the gene matches. The DNA for the CDR3 is TGTGCCAGCAGCTCGGGACAGAACAGGCCGGGACTAGCGTTCACCGGGGAGCTGTTTTTT. This codes for CASSSGQNRPGLAFTGELFF.

The chain recombines TRBV6-1 with TRBJ1-4; D gene uncertain. The CDR3 runs to 18 residues. V lost 2 bases, J lost 2 bases, and 18 bases lay in between. Germline CDR1 and CDR2: MNHNS and SASEGT. The CDR3 region is CASSESRAGLTTNEKLFF. The DNA of the CDR3 is TGTGCCAGCAGTGAATCGCGGGCAGGACTTACCACTAATGAAAAACTGTTTTTT.

The chain recombines TRBV27 with TRBJ2-4, with 8 bases aligning to TRBD1. Unmatched junction bases numbered 8, after V lost 5 bases and J lost 8 bases. The CDR3 loop spans 14 amino acids. Looked up from germline, CDR1 is MNHEY and CDR2 is SMNVEV (reference sequence). In DNA form, the CDR3 reads TGTGCCAGCAGTCCGGACAGGGTTGTAGACATTCAGTACTTC. Encoded protein: CASSPDRVVDIQYF.

The V gene is TRBV29-1, the J gene TRBJ2-1; 13 bases agree with TRBD2. CDR3 length: 17 amino acids. Looked up from germline, CDR1 is SQVTM and CDR2 is ANQGSEA. The V gene end was trimmed by 8 bases and the J gene end by 3 bases; junction bases not matched to a gene: 13. The CDR3 DNA follows: TGCAGCCTAATCGGACTAGCGGGAGCCACGCACTACAATGAGCAGTTCTTC. Translation: CSLIGLAGATHYNEQFF.